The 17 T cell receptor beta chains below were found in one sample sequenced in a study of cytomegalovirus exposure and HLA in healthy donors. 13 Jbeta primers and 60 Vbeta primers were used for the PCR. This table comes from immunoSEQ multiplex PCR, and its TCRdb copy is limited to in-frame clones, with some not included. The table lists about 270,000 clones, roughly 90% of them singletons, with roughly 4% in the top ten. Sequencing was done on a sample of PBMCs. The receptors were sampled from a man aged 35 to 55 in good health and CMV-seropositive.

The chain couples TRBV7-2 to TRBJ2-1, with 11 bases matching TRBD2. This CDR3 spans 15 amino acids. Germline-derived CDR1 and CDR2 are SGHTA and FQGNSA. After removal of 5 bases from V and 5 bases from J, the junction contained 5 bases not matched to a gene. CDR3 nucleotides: TGTGCCAGCAGCCCCAGACTAGCGGGAAACAATGAGCAGTTCTTC. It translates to CASSPRLAGNNEQFF. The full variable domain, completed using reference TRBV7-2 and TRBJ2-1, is GAGVSQSPSNKVTEKGKDVELRCDPISGHTALYWYRQSLGQGLEFLIYFQGNSAPDKSGLPSDRFSAERTGGSVSTLTIQRTQQEDSAVYLCASSPRLAGNNEQFFGPGTRLTVL.

The CDR3 coding sequence is TGTGCCAGCAGCCATAGCGGGAGGAGGGAGTACGAGCAGTACTTC. This translates into CASSHSGRREYEQYF. The chain carries TRBV7-9 and TRBJ2-7; 10 bases align to TRBD2. The CDR3 consists of 15 residues. The trim removed 5 bases at V and 4 bases at J, leaving 8 bases unmatched. The germline CDR1 and CDR2 sequences are SEHNR and FQNEAQ (reference sequence).

The CDR3 reads CASSPSGGSGANVLTF. The CDR3 nucleotides are TGTGCCAGCAGTCCCTCGGGGGGATCTGGGGCCAACGTCCTGACTTTC. This rearrangement joins TRBV28 to TRBJ2-6, with 7 bases that match TRBD2. The CDR3 length is 16 residues. The germline gives CDR1 MDHEN, CDR2 SYDVKM. Trimming took 5 bases from V and 1 from J; bases not matched to a gene: 5. Variable domain in full (rest from reference TRBV28 and TRBJ2-6): DVKVTQSSRYLVKRTGEKVFLECVQDMDHENMFWYRQDPGLGLRLIYFSYDVKMKEKGDIPEGYSVSREKKERFSLILESASTNQTSMYLCASSPSGGSGANVLTFGAGSRLTVL.

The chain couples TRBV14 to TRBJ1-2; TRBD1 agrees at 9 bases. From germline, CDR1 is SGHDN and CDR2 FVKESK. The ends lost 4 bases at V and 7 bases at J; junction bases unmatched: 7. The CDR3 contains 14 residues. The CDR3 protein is CASSPGQGFGGYTF. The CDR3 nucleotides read TGTGCCAGCAGCCCGGGACAGGGCTTCGGTGGCTACACCTTC.

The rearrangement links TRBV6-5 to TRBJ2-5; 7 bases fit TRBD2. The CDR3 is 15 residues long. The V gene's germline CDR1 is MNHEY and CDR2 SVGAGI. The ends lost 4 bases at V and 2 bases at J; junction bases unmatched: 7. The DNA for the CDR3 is TGTGCCAGCAGTTCGGGGGGACTACCGCAAGAGACCCAGTACTTC. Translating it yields CASSSGGLPQETQYF.

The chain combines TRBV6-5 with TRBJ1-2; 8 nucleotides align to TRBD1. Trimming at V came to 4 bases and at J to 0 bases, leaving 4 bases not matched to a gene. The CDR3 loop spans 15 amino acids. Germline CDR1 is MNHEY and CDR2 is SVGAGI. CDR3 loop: CASSLQGGPNYGYTF. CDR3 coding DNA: TGTGCCAGCAGTTTACAGGGGGGTCCTAACTATGGCTACACCTTC.

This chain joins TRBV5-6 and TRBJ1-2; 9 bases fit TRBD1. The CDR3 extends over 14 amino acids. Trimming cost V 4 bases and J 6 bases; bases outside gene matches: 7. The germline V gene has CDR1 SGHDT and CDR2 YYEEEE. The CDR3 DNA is TGTGCCAGCAGCCGCCGGGACAGGGTTGATGGCTACACCTTC. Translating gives CASSRRDRVDGYTF.

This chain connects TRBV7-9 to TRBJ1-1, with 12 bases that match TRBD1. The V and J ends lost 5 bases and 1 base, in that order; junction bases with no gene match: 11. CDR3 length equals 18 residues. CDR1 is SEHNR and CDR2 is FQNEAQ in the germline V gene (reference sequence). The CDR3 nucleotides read TGTGCCAGCAGCAGCCGGGACAGGGGGCTGTTGGGGAACACTGAAGCTTTCTTT. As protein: CASSSRDRGLLGNTEAFF.

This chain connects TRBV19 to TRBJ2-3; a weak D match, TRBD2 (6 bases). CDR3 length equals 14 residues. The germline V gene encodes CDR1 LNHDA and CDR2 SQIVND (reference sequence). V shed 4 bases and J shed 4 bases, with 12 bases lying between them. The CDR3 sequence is CASSKGLDADTQYF. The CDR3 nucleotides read TGTGCCAGTAGTAAGGGACTCGACGCAGATACGCAGTATTTT. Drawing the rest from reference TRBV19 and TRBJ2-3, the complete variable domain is DGGITQSPKYLFRKEGQNVTLSCEQNLNHDAMYWYRQDPGQGLRLIYYSQIVNDFQKGDIAEGYSVSREKKESFPLTVTSAQKNPTAFYLCASSKGLDADTQYFGPGTRLTVL.

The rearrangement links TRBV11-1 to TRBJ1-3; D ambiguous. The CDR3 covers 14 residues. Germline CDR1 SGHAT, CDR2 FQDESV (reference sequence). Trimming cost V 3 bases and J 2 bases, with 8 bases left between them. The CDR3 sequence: CASSFDTAGNTIYF. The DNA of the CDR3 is TGTGCCAGCAGCTTCGACACTGCTGGAAACACCATATATTTT.

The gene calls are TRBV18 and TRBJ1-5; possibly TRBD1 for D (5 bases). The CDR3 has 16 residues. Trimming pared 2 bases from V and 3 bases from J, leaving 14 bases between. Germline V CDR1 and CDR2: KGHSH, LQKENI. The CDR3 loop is CASSPRAGQTNQPQHF. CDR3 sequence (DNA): TGTGCCAGCTCACCAAGGGCAGGGCAAACCAATCAGCCCCAGCATTTT.

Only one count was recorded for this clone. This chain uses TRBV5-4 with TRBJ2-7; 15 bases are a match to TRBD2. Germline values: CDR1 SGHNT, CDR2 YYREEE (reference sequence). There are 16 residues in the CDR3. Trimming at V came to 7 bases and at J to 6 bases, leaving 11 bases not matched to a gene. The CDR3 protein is CASSPGTSGRTSEQYF. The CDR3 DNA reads TGTGCCAGCTCGCCAGGGACTAGCGGGAGGACTTCCGAGCAGTACTTC.

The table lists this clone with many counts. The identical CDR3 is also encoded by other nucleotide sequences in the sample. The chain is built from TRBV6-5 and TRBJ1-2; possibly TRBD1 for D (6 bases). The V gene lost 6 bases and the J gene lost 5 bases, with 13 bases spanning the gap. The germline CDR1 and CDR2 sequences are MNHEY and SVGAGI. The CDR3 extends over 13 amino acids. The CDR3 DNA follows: TGTGCCAGCAGAGTACAGGGTCGGTATGGCTACACCTTC. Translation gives CASRVQGRYGYTF.

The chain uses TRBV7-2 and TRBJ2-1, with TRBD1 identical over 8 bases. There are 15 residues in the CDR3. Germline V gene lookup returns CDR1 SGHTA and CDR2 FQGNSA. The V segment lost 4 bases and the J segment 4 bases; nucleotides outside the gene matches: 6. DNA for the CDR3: TGTGCCAGCAGCTCCACTGGACAGGGATACAATGAGCAGTTCTTC. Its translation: CASSSTGQGYNEQFF.

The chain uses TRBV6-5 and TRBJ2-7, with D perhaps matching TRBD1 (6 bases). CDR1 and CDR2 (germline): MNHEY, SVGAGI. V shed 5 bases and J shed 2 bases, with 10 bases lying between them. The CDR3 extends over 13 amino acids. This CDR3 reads CASSRTDTYEQYF. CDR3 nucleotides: TGTGCCAGCAGTAGGACAGACACCTACGAGCAGTACTTC.

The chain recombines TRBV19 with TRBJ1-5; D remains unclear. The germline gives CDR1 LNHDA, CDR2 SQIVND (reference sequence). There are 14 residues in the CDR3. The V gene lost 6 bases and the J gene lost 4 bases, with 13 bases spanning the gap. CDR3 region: CASRRTGSNQPQHF. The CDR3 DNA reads TGTGCCAGTAGAAGGACGGGGAGTAATCAGCCCCAGCATTTT.

CDR3: CASSLGDTFAFNNEQFF. The CDR3 coding sequence is TGTGCCAGCAGTTTAGGGGACACCTTCGCGTTCAACAATGAGCAGTTCTTC. J is TRBJ2-1 and V is TRBV28, with D possibly being TRBD1 (6 bases). Germline lookup yields CDR1 MDHEN and CDR2 SYDVKM. CDR3 length: 17 amino acids. The V and J ends lost 2 bases and 5 bases respectively, with 19 bases between them.